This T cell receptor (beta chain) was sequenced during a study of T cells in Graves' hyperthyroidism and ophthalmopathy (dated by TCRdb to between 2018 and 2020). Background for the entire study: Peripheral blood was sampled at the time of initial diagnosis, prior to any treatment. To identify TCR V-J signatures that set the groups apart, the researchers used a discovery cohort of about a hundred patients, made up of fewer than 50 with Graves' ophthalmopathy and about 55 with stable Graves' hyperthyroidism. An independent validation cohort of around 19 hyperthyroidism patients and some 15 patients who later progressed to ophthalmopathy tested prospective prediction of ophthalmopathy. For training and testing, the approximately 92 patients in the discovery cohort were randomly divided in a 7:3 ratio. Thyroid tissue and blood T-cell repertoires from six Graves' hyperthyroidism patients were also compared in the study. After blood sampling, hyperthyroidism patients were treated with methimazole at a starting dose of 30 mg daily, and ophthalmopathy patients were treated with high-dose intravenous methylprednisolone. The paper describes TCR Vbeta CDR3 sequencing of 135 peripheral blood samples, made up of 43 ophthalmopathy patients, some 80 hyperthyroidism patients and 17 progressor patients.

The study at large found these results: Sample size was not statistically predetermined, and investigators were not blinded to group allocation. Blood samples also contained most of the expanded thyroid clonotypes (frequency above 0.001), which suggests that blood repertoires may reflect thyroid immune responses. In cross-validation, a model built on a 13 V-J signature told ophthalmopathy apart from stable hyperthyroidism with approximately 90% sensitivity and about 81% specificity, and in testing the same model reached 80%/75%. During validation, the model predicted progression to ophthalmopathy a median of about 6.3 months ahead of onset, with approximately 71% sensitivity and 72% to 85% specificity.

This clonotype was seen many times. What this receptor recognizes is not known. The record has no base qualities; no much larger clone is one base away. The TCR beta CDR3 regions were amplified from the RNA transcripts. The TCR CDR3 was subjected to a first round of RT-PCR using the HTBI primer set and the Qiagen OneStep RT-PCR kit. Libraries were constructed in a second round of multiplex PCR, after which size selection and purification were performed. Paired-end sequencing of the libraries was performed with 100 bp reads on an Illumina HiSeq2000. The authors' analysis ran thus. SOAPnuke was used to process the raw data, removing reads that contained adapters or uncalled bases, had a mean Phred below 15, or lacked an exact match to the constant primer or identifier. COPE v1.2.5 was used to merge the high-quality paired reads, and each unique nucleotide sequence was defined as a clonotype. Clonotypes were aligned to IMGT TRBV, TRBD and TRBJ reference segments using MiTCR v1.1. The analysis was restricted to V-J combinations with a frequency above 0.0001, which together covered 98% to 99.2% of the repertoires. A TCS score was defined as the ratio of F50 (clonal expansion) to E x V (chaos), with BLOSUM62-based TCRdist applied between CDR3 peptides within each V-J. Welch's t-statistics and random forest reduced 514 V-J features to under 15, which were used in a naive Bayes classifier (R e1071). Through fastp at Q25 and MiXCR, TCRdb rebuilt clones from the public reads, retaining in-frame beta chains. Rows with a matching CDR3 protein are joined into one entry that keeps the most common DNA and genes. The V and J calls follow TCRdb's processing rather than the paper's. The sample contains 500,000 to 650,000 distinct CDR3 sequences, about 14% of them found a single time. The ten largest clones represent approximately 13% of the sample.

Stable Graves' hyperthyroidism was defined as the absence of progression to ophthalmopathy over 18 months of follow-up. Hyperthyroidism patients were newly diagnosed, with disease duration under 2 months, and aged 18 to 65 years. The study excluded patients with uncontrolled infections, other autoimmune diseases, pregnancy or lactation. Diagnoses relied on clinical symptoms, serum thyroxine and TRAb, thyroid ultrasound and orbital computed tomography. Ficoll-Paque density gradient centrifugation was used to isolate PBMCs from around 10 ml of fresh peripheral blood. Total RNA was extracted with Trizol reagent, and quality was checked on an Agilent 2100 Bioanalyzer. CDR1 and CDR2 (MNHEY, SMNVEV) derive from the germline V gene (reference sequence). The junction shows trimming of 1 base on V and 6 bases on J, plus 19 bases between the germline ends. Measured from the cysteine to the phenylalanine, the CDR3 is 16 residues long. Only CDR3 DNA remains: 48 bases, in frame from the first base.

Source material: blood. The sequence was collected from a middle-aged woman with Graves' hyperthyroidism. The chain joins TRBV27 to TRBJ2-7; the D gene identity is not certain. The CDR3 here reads CASSLFPNKAFGEQYF. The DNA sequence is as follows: TGTGCCAGCAGTTTATTCCCCAACAAGGCCTTCGGCGAGCAGTACTTC.